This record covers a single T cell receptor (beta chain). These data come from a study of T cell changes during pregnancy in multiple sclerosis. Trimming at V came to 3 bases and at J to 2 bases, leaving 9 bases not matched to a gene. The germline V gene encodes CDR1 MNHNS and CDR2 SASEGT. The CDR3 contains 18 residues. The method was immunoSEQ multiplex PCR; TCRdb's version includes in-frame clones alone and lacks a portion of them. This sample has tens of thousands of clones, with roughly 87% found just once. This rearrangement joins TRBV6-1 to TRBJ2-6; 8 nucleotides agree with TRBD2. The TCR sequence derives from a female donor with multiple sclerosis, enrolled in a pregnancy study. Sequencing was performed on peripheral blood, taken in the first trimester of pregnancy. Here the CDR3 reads CASSDLKRGLAGANVLTF. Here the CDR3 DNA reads TGTGCCAGCAGTGACCTCAAGCGGGGGTTGGCTGGGGCCAACGTCCTGACTTTC.